Listed below are T cell receptor beta chains from one sample, sequenced in a study of blood T cell repertoires in COVID-19. Some clones are missing from TCRdb's copy, which holds only in-frame ones; the method was immunoSEQ multiplex PCR. The table has over 200,000 clones, about 90% seen once. The source material was peripheral blood. These receptors were taken from a man in his 60s with COVID-19, enrolled during active disease. Both conserved end residues are part of each CDR3. D genes are given only for firm matches. Size is omitted from some rows. Given values are once, few, many or a class for expanded clones.

J	V	size	D	DNA	CDR3
TRBJ2-1	TRBV6-6	once	TRBD1	TGTGCCAGCATCGGGACAGGGGCCTACAATGAGCAGTTCTTC	CASIGTGAYNEQFF
TRBJ1-2	TRBV27	NA	TRBD1	TGTGCCAGCAGTTCCCACAGGGGGAACTATGGCTACACCTTC	CASSSHRGNYGYTF
TRBJ1-1	TRBV5-1	NA	TRBD1	TGCGCCAGCAGCTTTGGGGACAGGTCTGGTGAAGCTTTCTTT	CASSFGDRSGEAFF
TRBJ1-1	TRBV11-2	NA	TRBD1	TGTGCCAGCAGCTTGGGACAGGGTAGGGTGACTGAAGCTTTCTTT	CASSLGQGRVTEAFF
TRBJ1-1	TRBV5-4	NA	NA	TGTGCCAGCAGCACAGGGAACACTGAAGCTTTCTTT	CASSTGNTEAFF
TRBJ1-3	TRBV30	NA	NA	TGTGCCTGGAACCGGGACTTGGGGGGAAACACCATATATTTT	CAWNRDLGGNTIYF
TRBJ1-1	TRBV19	NA	NA	TGTGCCAGCGGGGGGCGGGGAACTGAAGCTTTCTTT	CASGGRGTEAFF
TRBJ1-2	TRBV27	NA	TRBD1	TGTGCCAGCCGCCCCCGACAGGGGGGCTATGGCTACACCTTC	CASRPRQGGYGYTF
TRBJ2-1	TRBV5-4	NA	NA	TGTGCCAGCAGCTTAGGAGGGGAGCAGTTCTTC	CASSLGGEQFF
TRBJ2-1	TRBV19	NA	TRBD2	TGTGCCAGTAGTACGAGGGGACTAGCGGTCAATGAGCAGTTCTTC	CASSTRGLAVNEQFF
TRBJ2-2	TRBV3-1/TRBV3-2	NA	NA	TGTGCCAGCAGCCGGGGACTTCAGAACACCGGGGAGCTGTTTTTT	CASSRGLQNTGELFF
TRBJ1-2	TRBV30	once	TRBD1	TGTGCCGGGAACAGGGGGGCCGGGGTCGGCTACACCTTC	CAGNRGAGVGYTF
TRBJ1-1	TRBV5-8	NA	TRBD1	TGTGCCAGCGGACAGGGGGCTCGCCCCGAAGCTTTCTTT	CASGQGARPEAFF
TRBJ1-4	TRBV12-5	NA	NA	TGTGCTAGTGGTTTGGTGGGCAGTTCTAATGAAAAACTGTTTTTT	CASGLVGSSNEKLFF
TRBJ2-7	TRBV6-5	once	TRBD1	TGTGCCAGCAGTTACTCGACAGGGGAAAGGGGCTACGAGCAGTACTTC	CASSYSTGERGYEQYF
TRBJ1-4	TRBV7-2	NA	NA	TGTGCCAGCAGCTTAGATTCAGGGATTAATGAAAAACTGTTTTTT	CASSLDSGINEKLFF
TRBJ2-2	TRBV28	NA	TRBD1	TGTGCCAGCAGTCCAGGGGGGACAGGGGCGAGAACCGGGGAGCTGTTTTTT	CASSPGGTGARTGELFF